The rows below give T cell receptor beta chains drawn from one sample of a study of technical replicates of blood from a handful of donors. Repertoires were generated with immunoSEQ multiplex PCR, while TCRdb's copy carries only in-frame clones and drops some. Among under 85,000 clones listed, 92% were seen once. The sequencing sample was made of T cells isolated from PBMCs. The receptors here all came from a human donor in good health. Each CDR3 is given with its conserved first and last residue. Fields, in order: V gene, clone size, J gene, D gene, CDR3 DNA, CDR3 protein. A D gene is named only where the DNA matches it firmly. Rows may omit the clone size; those that give it use once, few, many or a size class.

v_call: TRBV7-2; clone_size: .; j_call: TRBJ2-4; d_call: TRBD2; cdr3_nt: TGTGCCAGCAGCTTAGCGCCTTCACTAGCGGGAGAAAACATTCAGTACTTC; cdr3_aa: CASSLAPSLAGENIQYF
v_call: TRBV7-9; clone_size: few; j_call: TRBJ2-7; d_call: .; cdr3_nt: TGTGCCAGCGAGCGGGCCCTCTCCTACGAGCAGTACTTC; cdr3_aa: CASERALSYEQYF
v_call: TRBV12-1; clone_size: .; j_call: TRBJ2-3; d_call: .; cdr3_nt: TGTGCCAGCATTCAACGACTAGCGGAGCCTACTTGGAGCACAGATACGCAGTATTTT; cdr3_aa: CASIQRLAEPTWSTDTQYF
v_call: TRBV4-1; clone_size: .; j_call: TRBJ1-2; d_call: TRBD1; cdr3_nt: TGCGCCAGCAGCCATATGGAAGTCGGGACAGGGTTTGGCTACACCTTC; cdr3_aa: CASSHMEVGTGFGYTF
v_call: TRBV9; clone_size: .; j_call: TRBJ2-7; d_call: .; cdr3_nt: TGTGCCAGCAGCGTAGGAGTGCGGGAAGTGGACTACGAGCAGTACTTC; cdr3_aa: CASSVGVREVDYEQYF
v_call: TRBV4-3; clone_size: .; j_call: TRBJ2-2; d_call: .; cdr3_nt: TGCGCCAGCAGCCCTGGACTGGGCACCGGGGAGCTGTTTTTT; cdr3_aa: CASSPGLGTGELFF
v_call: TRBV28; clone_size: .; j_call: TRBJ1-5; d_call: TRBD1; cdr3_nt: TGTGCCAGCAGTTTAGACAGGGGGACCCCCCAGCATTTT; cdr3_aa: CASSLDRGTPQHF
v_call: TRBV29-1; clone_size: few; j_call: TRBJ1-1; d_call: .; cdr3_nt: TGCAGCGTTCTCCAGGGGAACACTGAAGCTTTCTTT; cdr3_aa: CSVLQGNTEAFF
v_call: TRBV28; clone_size: few; j_call: TRBJ1-2; d_call: .; cdr3_nt: TGTGCCAGCAGTTTACAGGGAAGGAGCTATGGCTACACCTTC; cdr3_aa: CASSLQGRSYGYTF
v_call: TRBV6-4; clone_size: .; j_call: TRBJ2-3; d_call: TRBD1; cdr3_nt: TGTGCCAGCAGCGCCAACAGGGGACGCACAGATACGCAGTATTTT; cdr3_aa: CASSANRGRTDTQYF
v_call: TRBV6-5; clone_size: .; j_call: TRBJ2-1; d_call: TRBD2; cdr3_nt: TGTGCCAGCAGCCGGACTAGCGGGTCTCCTGAGCAGTTCTTC; cdr3_aa: CASSRTSGSPEQFF
v_call: TRBV11-2; clone_size: once; j_call: TRBJ2-7; d_call: .; cdr3_nt: TGTGCCAGCAGCCGCGTCCAGGGGAAAGGTGAGCAGTACTTC; cdr3_aa: CASSRVQGKGEQYF
v_call: TRBV5-8; clone_size: .; j_call: TRBJ2-1; d_call: TRBD2; cdr3_nt: TGTGCCAGCAGCTTGGACCTAGCGGGTGGGATTTACAATGAGCAGTTCTTC; cdr3_aa: CASSLDLAGGIYNEQFF
v_call: TRBV28; clone_size: .; j_call: TRBJ2-3; d_call: .; cdr3_nt: TGTGCCAGCAGTTTTCCAGCGGGTACCACAGATACGCAGTATTTT; cdr3_aa: CASSFPAGTTDTQYF
v_call: TRBV7-7; clone_size: .; j_call: TRBJ2-2; d_call: .; cdr3_nt: TGTGCTAGCAGTCTTACCGGACACGCCGGGGAGCTGTTTTTT; cdr3_aa: CASSLTGHAGELFF
v_call: TRBV6-5; clone_size: .; j_call: TRBJ1-2; d_call: .; cdr3_nt: TGTGCCAGCAGTTACTCGGCAGGGCAAGTGAGCTACACCTTC; cdr3_aa: CASSYSAGQVSYTF